The clone carrying this TCR beta chain was detected ten times or more. This specimen comes from a study of identical twins. Unique molecular identifiers were present on the cDNA, which also gained a universal primer site by template switching. TCRdb independently ran MiXCR on the 5' RACE reads; one entry per CDR3 protein. Among 400,000 to 550,000 distinct CDR3 sequences listed, approximately 24% were seen once. V lost 7 bases to trimming and J lost 7 bases; unmatched junction nucleotides: 13. The CDR3 has 15 residues. Germline assignment: CDR1 SNHLY and CDR2 FYNNEI. This same sample was also taken into another study, of T cells expressing NK-cell markers. That investigation notes: The TCR beta repertoires were obtained from sorted CD3+CD56+NKG2C+, CD3+CD56+NKG2C- and CD3+CD56-NKG2C+ T cells. Whether expanded NKG2C-expressing T cell clones recognize HCMV is unknown.

This TCR was sampled from a woman between 18 and 29 years old in good health. Sequencing input: CD4+ T cells sorted from blood. The chain joins TRBV2 to TRBJ2-1, with 7 bases matching TRBD1. DNA for the CDR3: TGTGCCAGCAACCCACAGGGGCGAGATTCGAATGAGCAGTTCTTC. Translating it yields CASNPQGRDSNEQFF.